Listed here are 30 T cell receptor beta chains from one sample, sequenced in a study of T-cell reconstitution after alpha-beta-depleted transplantation in children. Preparation of the TCRbeta library was carried out with unique molecular identifiers. TCRdb re-called the PCR reads with MiXCR, one entry per CDR3 protein. Among 300,000 to 400,000 distinct CDR3 sequences listed, 15% to 20% were seen once. This specimen consisted of PBMCs, mostly from graft donor cells, obtained 360 days after TCRalphabeta/CD19-depleted stem cell transplant. Receptors originate from a male patient aged 2-15 years who had a stem cell transplant for acute lymphoblastic leukemia, so the T cells may come from the graft donor.

This clonotype was detected a few times. The chain carries TRBV12-3 or TRBV12-4 and TRBJ2-7; a weak D match, TRBD1 (5 bases). This CDR3 has 13 amino acids. Trimming removed 4 bases at V and 7 bases at J, with 14 bases between. Here the CDR3 reads CASSSAPGFEQYF. The CDR3 DNA sequence: TGTGCCAGCAGTTCCGCCCCAGGGTTTGAGCAGTACTTC.

The sample holds a few counts of this clonotype. The chain couples TRBV12-3 or TRBV12-4 to TRBJ2-7, with 7 bases fitting TRBD2. CDR3 length: 14 amino acids. The trim removed 3 bases at V and 3 bases at J, leaving 5 bases unmatched. The chain's CDR3 is CASSFGLVNYEQYF. CDR3 DNA: TGTGCCAGCAGTTTCGGACTAGTAAACTACGAGCAGTACTTC.

The V gene is TRBV30, the J gene TRBJ2-7; maybe TRBD1 (6 bases). Germline values: CDR1 GTSNPN, CDR2 SVGIG (reference sequence). The CDR3 is made up of 17 amino acids. V lost 0 bases and J 3 bases, leaving 21 bases between the germline ends. The CDR3 bases are TGTGCCTGGAGTGTAAAAACAAACACAGGGCTCCTCTACGAGCAGTACTTC. It codes for CAWSVKTNTGLLYEQYF.

This clonotype was seen a few times. The V and J genes are TRBV5-1 and TRBJ2-7; the D is unclear. Per the germline V gene, CDR1 is SGHRS and CDR2 is YFSETQ. The V end was cut by 0 bases, the J end by 2 bases, with 9 bases between. The length of the CDR3 is 14 residues. CDR3 sequence: CASSLGTFPYEQYF. The CDR3 bases are TGCGCCAGCAGCTTGGGGACGTTTCCCTACGAGCAGTACTTC.

This clonotype turned up a few times. J is TRBJ2-3 and V is TRBV29-1, with D uncertain. V shed 1 base and J shed 2 bases, with 13 bases lying between them. The CDR3 covers 15 residues. Germline CDR1 SQVTM, CDR2 ANQGSEA. CDR3 loop: CSVEGDLTLTDTQYF. In nucleotides, the CDR3 is TGCAGCGTTGAAGGCGACCTTACGCTCACAGATACGCAGTATTTT.

The chain has TRBV6-5 and TRBJ2-7; D might be TRBD1 (6 bases). Trimming cost V 2 bases and J 3 bases, with 8 bases left between them. The CDR3 is made up of 13 amino acids. CDR1 is MNHEY, CDR2 SVGAGI, per germline. Here the CDR3 reads CASSYETGYEQYF. The CDR3 region has the DNA TGTGCCAGCAGTTACGAGACAGGCTACGAGCAGTACTTC.

There are a few counts of this clonotype. V is TRBV6-6 and J is TRBJ2-7; D unclear. The CDR3 length is 13 residues. Deletions cut 5 bases from V and 4 bases from J, with 12 bases between. CDR1 and CDR2 (germline): MNHNY, SVGAGI (reference sequence). Here the CDR3 DNA reads TGTGCCAGCAGTCCCGATTATGGGTACGAGCAGTACTTC. This gives the protein CASSPDYGYEQYF.

In its sample, this clonotype was seen a few times. The rearrangement uses TRBV10-3 and TRBJ2-7, with D maybe TRBD2 (7 bases). V gave up 3 bases and J gave up 2 bases, with 14 bases separating them. The CDR3 totals 15 residues. CDR1 ENHRY and CDR2 SYGVKD come from the germline V gene. In DNA, the CDR3 is TGTGCCATCAGTGACGGGGGGACACTCACCTACGAGCAGTACTTC. Translating gives CAISDGGTLTYEQYF.

There are many counts of this clonotype. The gene calls are TRBV29-1 and TRBJ2-1, with 8 bases aligning to TRBD2. V trimming: 5 bases; J trimming: 9 bases; junction bases outside the gene matches: 12. This CDR3 comprises 14 residues. Germline V lookup: CDR1 SQVTM, CDR2 ANQGSEA. The CDR3 loop reads CSVRGLGGVFEQFF. For the CDR3, the DNA is TGCAGCGTTAGGGGACTAGGAGGGGTTTTTGAGCAGTTCTTC.

The chain joins TRBV10-3 to TRBJ1-6, with D possibly being TRBD1 (5 bases). Trimming took off 3 bases at V and 5 bases at J, with 11 bases between the two ends. The CDR3 is 15 amino acids. Germline loops: CDR1 ENHRY, CDR2 SYGVKD. The CDR3 is CAISDGGVHNSPLHF. The CDR3 DNA follows: TGTGCCATCAGTGATGGGGGAGTTCATAATTCACCCCTCCACTTT.

This clonotype was counted a few times. This sequence joins TRBV15 and TRBJ2-5; 7 bases are shared with TRBD1. This CDR3 has 17 amino acids. V was pared by 2 bases and J by 1 base, with 10 bases of the junction left unmatched. Looked up from germline, CDR1 is LNHNV and CDR2 is YYDKDF (reference sequence). Here the CDR3 DNA reads TGTGCCACCAGCAGAACCAAGGACAGGACGTCCCAAGAGACCCAGTACTTC. This codes for CATSRTKDRTSQETQYF.

The rearrangement joins TRBV7-2 to TRBJ2-1; perhaps TRBD2 as D (6 bases). Trimming shortened V by 3 bases and J by 5 bases, and 8 bases separated the two germline ends. Germline V CDR1 and CDR2: SGHTA, FQGNSA. The CDR3 covers 13 residues. CDR3 in amino acids: CASSFKRDNEQFF. The CDR3 bases are TGTGCCAGCAGCTTTAAGCGGGACAATGAGCAGTTCTTC. Combining the CDR3 with reference TRBV7-2 and TRBJ2-1 gives the whole variable domain GAGVSQSPSNKVTEKGKDVELRCDPISGHTALYWYRQSLGQGLEFLIYFQGNSAPDKSGLPSDRFSAERTGGSVSTLTIQRTQQEDSAVYLCASSFKRDNEQFFGPGTRLTVL.

This clonotype was seen a few times. The V call is TRBV12-3 or TRBV12-4, the J call TRBJ2-3, with unresolved D. V lost 7 bases to trimming and J lost 3 bases, with 11 bases between them. The CDR3 is made up of 13 amino acids. The CDR3 DNA is TGTGCCAGCACCCCTGCTAGAACAGATACGCAGTATTTT. As protein: CASTPARTDTQYF.

This clonotype appeared a few times. This chain uses TRBV28 with TRBJ1-3; TRBD1 aligns across 8 bases. The CDR3 contains 14 residues. The J segment lost 4 bases and the V segment lost 6 bases, leaving 5 bases of the junction unmatched. Germline V gene sequence: CDR1 MDHEN, CDR2 SYDVKM. CDR3 region: CASRDRGGGNTIYF. In DNA form, the CDR3 reads TGTGCCAGCAGAGACAGGGGAGGCGGAAACACCATATATTTT.

The chain employs TRBV28 and TRBJ2-2; TRBD2 might be the D (5 bases). This CDR3 is built from 15 residues. V lost 3 bases and J lost 1, with 9 bases in between. Per the germline V gene, CDR1 is MDHEN and CDR2 is SYDVKM. Here the CDR3 reads CASSLVAKNTGELFF. CDR3 nucleotide sequence: TGTGCCAGCAGTTTGGTAGCGAAGAACACCGGGGAGCTGTTTTTT.

This clonotype was recorded a few times. The chain is built from TRBV12-3 or TRBV12-4 and TRBJ2-7; no clear D gene. The V gene lost 4 bases and the J gene lost 3 bases, with 13 bases spanning the gap. CDR3 size: 14 residues. The CDR3 spells CASSSAAGRYEQYF. The CDR3 bases are TGTGCCAGCAGTTCCGCTGCAGGTCGCTACGAGCAGTACTTC.

The table lists this clonotype with a few counts. This chain uses TRBV20-1 with TRBJ2-1; tentatively, D is TRBD2 (5 bases). V lost 0 bases and J 1 base, leaving 19 bases between the germline ends. CDR3 size: 18 residues. CDR1 and CDR2 from the germline V gene are DFQATT and SNEGSKA (reference sequence). As DNA, the CDR3 is TGCAGTGCTAGAGATCTGGTCGGCCTAGCCGGGTCCTACAATGAGCAGTTCTTC. Translated: CSARDLVGLAGSYNEQFF.

The chain couples TRBV30 to TRBJ2-3; D not certain. Trimming removed 0 bases at V and 5 bases at J, with 6 bases between. Germline assignment: CDR1 GTSNPN and CDR2 SVGIG (reference sequence). CDR3 size: 12 residues. The CDR3 protein is CAWSVLVDTQYF. CDR3 bases: TGTGCCTGGAGTGTATTGGTAGATACGCAGTATTTT.

CDR3 amino acids: CSARLASVSDTQYF. In nucleotides, the CDR3 is TGCAGTGCTAGACTAGCCTCAGTGTCAGATACGCAGTATTTT. The chain combines TRBV20-1 with TRBJ2-3; perhaps TRBD2 as D (5 bases). The CDR3 extends over 14 amino acids. The V gene's germline CDR1 is DFQATT and CDR2 SNEGSKA (reference sequence). V was shortened by 2 bases and J by 4 bases, with 13 bases between the two germline ends.

The chain recombines TRBV10-3 with TRBJ1-5, with TRBD1 identical over 8 bases. The CDR3 has 16 residues. Germline V gene sequence: CDR1 ENHRY, CDR2 SYGVKD. J was trimmed by 4 bases and V by 3 bases; bases with no gene match: 8. CDR3 sequence reads: CAISESGGLGNQPQHF. The CDR3 coding sequence is TGTGCCATCAGTGAATCAGGGGGCCTTGGTAATCAGCCCCAGCATTTT.

This sequence joins TRBV7-6 and TRBJ2-3, with D possibly called TRBD1 or TRBD2 (5 bases each). The CDR3 runs 19 residues. The V and J ends lost 2 bases and 1 base respectively, with 22 bases between them. The germline CDR1 and CDR2 sequences are SGHVS and FNYEAQ. CDR3 nucleotides: TGTGCCAGCAGCTTAAGGCTCCGTAGGGGAGTAAGTGGCACAGATACGCAGTATTTT. This translates into CASSLRLRRGVSGTDTQYF.

This chain links TRBV6-2 or TRBV6-3 with TRBJ2-1, with TRBD2 as a possible D gene (6 bases). Germline V gene lookup returns CDR1 MNHEY and CDR2 SVGEGT. V lost 1 base to trimming and J lost 4 bases, with 14 bases between them. The CDR3 extends over 16 amino acids. In DNA form, the CDR3 reads TGTGCCAGCAGTTACTTTGCTAGCGCGTTTTACAATGAGCAGTTCTTC. Translated, it gives CASSYFASAFYNEQFF.

This clonotype was found a few times. V usage is TRBV15 and J usage is TRBJ2-4, with a weak D call TRBD2 (6 bases). The CDR3 extends over 20 amino acids. The ends were cut back, 0 bases at V and 3 bases at J, with 24 bases in the middle. CDR1 is LNHNV and CDR2 is YYDKDF in the germline V gene (reference sequence). Here the CDR3 DNA reads TGTGCCACCAGCAGAGACGGGGGAGGTGTAGGGCTCCTACACAAAAACATTCAGTACTTC. As protein: CATSRDGGGVGLLHKNIQYF.

This clonotype was seen a few times. The chain has TRBV6-5 and TRBJ1-3; 8 nucleotides line up with TRBD1. Germline trimming cut 3 bases from V and 2 bases from J; bases unmatched to any gene: 3. The CDR3 loop spans 15 amino acids. The germline V gene encodes CDR1 MNHEY and CDR2 SVGAGI. This CDR3 is CASSYDRGPGNTIYF. CDR3 sequence (DNA): TGTGCCAGCAGTTATGACAGGGGCCCTGGAAACACCATATATTTT.

The J gene is TRBJ2-7, the V gene TRBV4-3; 7 nucleotides match TRBD2. CDR1 is LGHNA and CDR2 is YSLEER in the germline V gene. This CDR3 has 15 amino acids. Trimming at V came to 0 bases and at J to 5 bases, leaving 7 bases not matched to a gene. CDR3 nucleotide sequence: TGCGCCAGCAGCCAAGAGACTAGCATGGTCGACGAGCAGTACTTC. Amino acids: CASSQETSMVDEQYF.

This clonotype was seen repeatedly, ten times or more. This chain joins TRBV6-5 and TRBJ2-4; TRBD2 aligns across 9 bases. The V and J ends lost 5 bases and 0 bases, in that order; junction bases with no gene match: 11. The germline V gene encodes CDR1 MNHEY and CDR2 SVGAGI. CDR3 length equals 18 residues. The CDR3, as DNA: TGTGCCAGCAGTACAACTAGCCGCGGGGGGGTAGCCAAAAACATTCAGTACTTC. It specifies CASSTTSRGGVAKNIQYF.

This clonotype was seen a handful of times. This chain uses TRBV6-2 or TRBV6-3 with TRBJ2-7, with D maybe TRBD1 (6 bases). Germline values: CDR1 MNHEY, CDR2 SVGEGT. The CDR3 loop spans 13 amino acids. V lost 8 bases and J lost 3, with 14 bases in between. The CDR3 DNA reads as TGTGCCAGCGGGAGACAGGCCTACTACGAGCAGTACTTC. Translated: CASGRQAYYEQYF.

A few counts support this clonotype. The J gene is TRBJ2-5, the V gene TRBV4-3; D is ambiguous. This CDR3 spans 15 amino acids. Germline V gene sequence: CDR1 LGHNA, CDR2 YSLEER. V lost 1 base to trimming and J lost 1 base, with 10 bases between them. CDR3: CASSQVRSAQETQYF. The CDR3 bases are TGCGCCAGCAGCCAAGTTCGGTCAGCCCAAGAGACCCAGTACTTC.

This clonotype has more than one count but fewer than ten. The chain couples TRBV6-5 to TRBJ2-6; 10 nucleotides agree with TRBD1. V lost 4 bases, J lost 0 bases, and 3 bases stayed unmatched. CDR1 and CDR2 from the germline V gene are MNHEY and SVGAGI. CDR3 size: 17 residues. The CDR3 spells CASSSGTGASGANVLTF. The CDR3 DNA reads TGTGCCAGCAGTTCCGGGACAGGGGCCTCTGGGGCCAACGTCCTGACTTTC.

This chain links TRBV12-3 or TRBV12-4 with TRBJ2-1, with 7 bases aligning to TRBD2. With V trimmed by 7 bases and J by 6 bases, 12 bases remained unmatched. The CDR3 has 15 amino acids. CDR3 loop: CASTARGRIPNEQFF. The CDR3, as DNA: TGTGCCAGCACCGCTCGCGGGAGAATCCCCAATGAGCAGTTCTTC.